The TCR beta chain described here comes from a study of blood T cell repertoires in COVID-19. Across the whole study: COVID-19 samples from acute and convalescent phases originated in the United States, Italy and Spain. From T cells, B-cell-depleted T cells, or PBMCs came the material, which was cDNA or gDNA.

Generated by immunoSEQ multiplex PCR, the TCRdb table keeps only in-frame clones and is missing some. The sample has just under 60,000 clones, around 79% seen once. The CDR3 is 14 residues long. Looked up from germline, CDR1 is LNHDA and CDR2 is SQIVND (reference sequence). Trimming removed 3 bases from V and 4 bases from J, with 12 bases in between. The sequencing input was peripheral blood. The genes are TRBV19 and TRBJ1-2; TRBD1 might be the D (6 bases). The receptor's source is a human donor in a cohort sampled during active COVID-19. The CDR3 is CASSIGTGPYGYTF. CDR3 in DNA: TGTGCCAGTAGTATTGGCACAGGGCCCTATGGCTACACCTTC.